This T cell receptor (beta chain) was captured in a study of cytomegalovirus exposure and HLA in healthy donors. The study's findings and limits: Among TCR sequences, most were rare, though some public TCRs appeared in many donors.

Note on this clone: Its antigen is unidentified.

Looked up from germline, CDR1 is LNHDA and CDR2 is SQIVND (reference sequence). Trimming pared 6 bases from V and 0 bases from J, leaving 14 bases between. CDR3 length: 16 residues. The PCR was carried out with 60 Vbeta primers and 13 Jbeta primers. Only in-frame clones appear in the TCRdb table, and some are missing; sequencing was by immunoSEQ multiplex PCR. This sample contains nearly 200,000 clones. This TCR was recovered from a boy between 5 and 17 years old in good health and CMV-seronegative. The sequencing input was PBMCs. J is TRBJ1-4 and V is TRBV19; D remains unclear. CDR3 in amino acids: CASSRTGGTTNEKLFF. The DNA of the CDR3 is TGTGCCAGTAGCCGCACCGGAGGGACAACTAATGAAAAACTGTTTTTT.